This T cell receptor (beta chain) is from a study of molecular identifiers for immune sequencing clone quantification. Only a few counts were recorded for this clonotype. TCRdb recomputed calls from the PCR reads with MiXCR, one row per CDR3 protein. This repertoire shows some 59,000 distinct CDR3 sequences, roughly a quarter found once; its top ten account for under 2%. Sequencing used naive CD8+ T cells from blood, with Jurkat cell RNA spiked in. Sample subset: FACS-sorted CD8+CD4-CCR7+CD45RA+ naive T cells. The TCR sequence derives from a human donor in good health. Some libraries in this study had Jurkat cell RNA spiked in.

For the CDR3, the DNA is TGTGCCACCAGTGAACAAACAGGGGCGGAGACCCAGTACTTC. Protein: CATSEQTGAETQYF. The chain combines TRBV24-1 with TRBJ2-5; 7 bases match TRBD1. The trim removed 4 bases at V and 5 bases at J, leaving 6 bases unmatched. Germline CDR1 KGHDR, CDR2 SFDVKD. The CDR3 is made up of 14 amino acids.